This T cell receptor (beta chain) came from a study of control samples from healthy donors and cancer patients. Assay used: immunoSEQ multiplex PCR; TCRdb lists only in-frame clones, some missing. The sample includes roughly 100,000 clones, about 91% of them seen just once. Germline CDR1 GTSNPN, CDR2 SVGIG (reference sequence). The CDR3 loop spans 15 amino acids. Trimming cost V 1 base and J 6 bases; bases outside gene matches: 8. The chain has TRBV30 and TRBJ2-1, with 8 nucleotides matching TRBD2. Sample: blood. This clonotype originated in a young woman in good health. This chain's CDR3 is CAWSASGWGRNEQFF. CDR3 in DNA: TGTGCCTGGAGTGCTAGCGGGTGGGGTCGCAATGAGCAGTTCTTC.